This T cell receptor (beta chain) originates from a study of OX40 agonist ivuxolimab in advanced cancers. Study context: Patients with hepatocellular carcinoma, melanoma, renal cell or head and neck cancer made up the dose-escalation patients. Three dose-escalation patients had partial responses: one with hepatocellular carcinoma and two with cutaneous melanoma.

Notes on this clone: The antigen is not known.

Study observations and caveats: The study found that CD8+ T cells averaged more expanded clones than CD4+.

Enrollment shut out patients with autoimmune disease history or systemic immunosuppression. TCRdb keeps only in-frame clones here, not all; method: immunoSEQ multiplex PCR. The repertoire holds about 90,000 clones, with 80% to 90% as singletons. This CDR3 is 16 amino acids long. Germline V lookup: CDR1 SGHTA, CDR2 FQGNSA. The V end lost 1 base, the J end lost 2 bases, and 12 bases lay between the germline ends. The source was CD4+ or CD8+ T cells sorted from blood, collected in a trial of the OX40 agonist ivuxolimab. The gene calls are TRBV7-2 and TRBJ1-5, with D possibly matching TRBD1 (6 bases). This sequence was found in an adult with an advanced solid tumor such as melanoma, head and neck, liver or kidney cancer. CDR3 sequence reads: CASSLGWGLGNQPQHF. DNA of the CDR3: TGTGCCAGCAGCTTAGGCTGGGGGCTGGGCAATCAGCCCCAGCATTTT.